A single TCR beta chain is shown here with its context. This clone's antigen is unknown. The input lacks base qualities; no much larger clone sits a single base away. The CDR3 spans 13 residues, from the cysteine through the phenylalanine. The retained sequence is limited to the CDR3, 39 bases, with the frame set at the first base. The germline V gene supplies CDR1 SGHVS and CDR2 FQNEAQ. Trimmed from V: 5 bases; trimmed from J: 6 bases; junction bases lacking a gene match: 7. Donors were healthy HIV-negative adults with no recently reported acute infections or vaccinations. Only Caucasian adults living in Nashville, Tennessee, USA were represented among the donors. CD4+ T cells were enriched by magnetic negative selection, after which naive cells were positively selected on CD45RA and the negative fraction was taken as the memory subset. Blood was collected by leukapheresis, and PBMCs were isolated by Ficoll-Histopaque density gradient centrifugation and then cryopreserved in liquid nitrogen vapor phase. Purity and quantity of every magnetically sorted T cell population were checked by analytical flow cytometry. Each sorted fraction had its genomic DNA isolated and then quantified by UV absorbance on a Nanodrop 2000c.

Using the deep immunoSEQ assay, multiplex PCR amplified TCR CDR3 regions from genomic DNA. For each cell subset, the extracted genomic DNA was distributed evenly across all wells of several immunoSEQ 96-well plates, and each plate served as one replicate. For sorted subsets, approximately 190 ng of genomic DNA, equivalent to some 30,000 T cell genomes, went into each replicate PCR. Purified libraries were quantified with a Qubit 3.0 fluorometer, sized on a Bioanalyzer 2100, and re-quantified with the KAPA Library Quantification kit. Every immunoSEQ 96-well plate was sequenced on a separate single-read 150-cycle Illumina NextSeq 550 flow cell. In the source study's methods: Because only junctional sequences without quality scores were contained in the immunoSEQ output, filtering matching that applied to full-length reads could not be performed. To assign V/J genes and CDR3, sequences were annotated against IMGT germline references using PyIR, a Python wrapper for IgBLAST v1.9. Reads were filtered out if the reads had weak V/J assignments (E-value above 1e-6), no CDR3, stop codons, out-of-frame junctions, or ambiguous translated residues. V3J clonotypes were defined as sequences sharing the same inferred V gene, J gene, and CDR3 amino acid sequence. To compute the percentage overlap between repertoires, the number of shared unique clonotypes was divided by the size of the smaller repertoire. Repertoire richness was assessed with RTK rarefaction, the Chao1 estimator, and Recon v2.1 estimates of unobserved clonotypes. Generation probabilities for all TCRbeta clonotypes obtained by the gDNA method from four donors were computed using OLGA. TCRdb carries this immuneACCESS record with in-frame sequences only. Its versions omit some clonotypes, under half of them owing to an unresolved V gene in the studies checked, with the rest unexplained. The V and J calls and clone size come from that table; D and trimming were worked out from the DNA. For this sample there are some 1,600,000 clones; 98% appear just once. The ten largest clones take up about 0.42% of the sample.

This entry is derived from a study of shared clonotypes between healthy human individuals (TCRdb year 2020). About the investigation overall: The cohort comprised a couple of women and a few men aged 18 to 49 years. For each donor, CD4 naive and CD4 memory were each run on three plates, CD8 naive on two plates, and CD8 memory on one plate. To increase sequencing depth and limit assay-specific biases, TCR repertoire library preparation and sequencing were carried out by different laboratories using diverse techniques. To estimate repertoire size and how much clonotype sharing occurs between individuals, the study deeply sequenced the blood TCR repertoires of roughly 5 healthy adults. Between about 0.8 and 9 billion PBMCs per donor were obtained by leukapheresis.

General conclusions and limits of the study: Pairwise subsampling indicated that sequencing depth was expected to affect the degree of clonotype sharing among donors. Compared with non-shared clonotypes, the clonotypes found in all four sorted-subset donors had higher generation probabilities. Because the study included only a small number of donors, the genetic and exposure-history diversity represented was limited. Across a handful of donors, approximately 5% of naive CD4, roughly 3.3% of naive CD8, 2.3% of memory CD4, and approximately 0.42% of memory CD8 clonotypes were shared. Sampling was restricted to blood, and TCR repertoires in tissue are likely to differ from TCR repertoires in blood. Larger estimated clonotype richness was generally found for naive subsets than for memory subsets. Even with the large sequencing depth, rarefaction of the sorted-subset datasets indicated that sequencing was incomplete.

This TCR was sampled from a man aged 30-40 years in good health. This chain joins TRBV7-8 to TRBJ2-7; 7 middle bases align to TRBD1. Sequenced: naive CD4+ T cells sorted from blood. The intended sense of this specimen's cell subset or site label: CD45RA+ positively selected. The CDR3 region: CASSEGAGLEQYF. The DNA sequence reads TGTGCCAGCAGCGAGGGGGCAGGTCTCGAGCAGTACTTC.